The 21 T cell receptor beta chains listed next were all sequenced from one sample in a study of OX40 agonist ivuxolimab in advanced cancers. Libraries were prepared by immunoSEQ multiplex PCR; TCRdb keeps only in-frame clonotypes and omits some of them. The table has about 31,000 clones, about 89% seen once; the top ten hold roughly 25%. Sample: CD4+ or CD8+ T cells sorted from blood, taken in a trial of the OX40 agonist ivuxolimab. These receptors were collected from an adult with an advanced solid tumor such as melanoma, head and neck, liver or kidney cancer.

The V and J genes are TRBV19 and TRBJ1-4, with D perhaps matching TRBD1 (6 bases). CDR3 size: 16 residues. Germline assignment: CDR1 LNHDA and CDR2 SQIVND (reference sequence). Trimming pared 3 bases from V and 0 bases from J, leaving 11 bases between. The CDR3 DNA follows: TGTGCCAGTAGTATGGGGGCAGGGTCAACTAATGAAAAACTGTTTTTT. It yields the protein CASSMGAGSTNEKLFF. Combining the CDR3 with reference TRBV19 and TRBJ1-4 gives the whole variable domain DGGITQSPKYLFRKEGQNVTLSCEQNLNHDAMYWYRQDPGQGLRLIYYSQIVNDFQKGDIAEGYSVSREKKESFPLTVTSAQKNPTAFYLCASSMGAGSTNEKLFFGSGTQLSVL.

This clone appeared once. The chain carries TRBV5-4 and TRBJ2-2; 8 bases line up with TRBD2. Per the germline V gene, CDR1 is SGHNT and CDR2 is YYREEE (reference sequence). The V gene end was trimmed by 3 bases and the J gene end by 2 bases; junction bases not matched to a gene: 9. CDR3 size: 17 residues. CDR3 region: CASSSGAGVRNTGELFF. As DNA, the CDR3 is TGTGCCAGCAGCTCGGGAGCGGGAGTAAGAAACACCGGGGAGCTGTTTTTT.

This chain uses TRBV29-1 with TRBJ2-7; D may be TRBD1 (6 bases). With 4 bases removed from V and 2 bases from J, the gap between germline ends came to 15 bases. This CDR3 is 14 amino acids long. CDR1 SQVTM and CDR2 ANQGSEA come from the germline V gene. In nucleotides, the CDR3 is TGCAGCGTTGTTTTGGCAGGGGTTCCCTACGAGCAGTACTTC. Its translation is CSVVLAGVPYEQYF.

The chain recombines TRBV7-9 with TRBJ1-5; D might be TRBD1 (5 bases). This CDR3 is 13 amino acids long. V was trimmed by 4 bases and J by 7 bases, leaving 11 bases between them. Germline assignment: CDR1 SEHNR and CDR2 FQNEAQ (reference sequence). The CDR3 reads CASSYSQGQPQHF. CDR3 DNA: TGTGCCAGCAGCTATAGCCAGGGACAGCCCCAGCATTTT.

The chain couples TRBV6-5 to TRBJ2-7; D might be TRBD1 (5 bases). This CDR3 is 15 amino acids long. V lost 0 bases to trimming and J lost 3 bases, with 12 bases between them. Per germline, CDR1 MNHEY and CDR2 SVGAGI. The CDR3 coding sequence is TGTGCCAGCAGTTACTCGAATAGGGGAAGCTACGAGCAGTACTTC. It translates to CASSYSNRGSYEQYF.

This clone was observed a single time. The chain employs TRBV5-5 and TRBJ1-4; D uncertain. Germline V gene data show CDR1 as SGHKS and CDR2 as YYEKEE (reference sequence). V lost 0 bases to trimming and J lost 6 bases, with 12 bases between them. The CDR3 runs to 15 residues. The chain's CDR3 is CASSLGPGLDEKLFF. For the CDR3, the DNA is TGTGCCAGCAGCTTGGGTCCGGGTTTGGATGAAAAACTGTTTTTT.

This clone was detected only once. This chain joins TRBV28 and TRBJ2-2; TRBD2 agrees at 7 bases. The CDR3 runs to 15 residues. The germline V gene has CDR1 MDHEN and CDR2 SYDVKM. Trimming took 3 bases from V and 6 from J; bases not matched to a gene: 7. CDR3 bases: TGTGCCAGCAGTTTCTGGGGGAGGGTCTCCGGGGAGCTGTTTTTT. Protein: CASSFWGRVSGELFF.

The chain carries TRBV29-1 and TRBJ1-2, with unresolved D. The germline CDR1 and CDR2 sequences are SQVTM and ANQGSEA. V was cut by 4 bases and J by 4 bases, with 7 bases left in between. The CDR3 loop spans 11 amino acids. CDR3 loop: CSVGDGYGYTF. The DNA for the CDR3 is TGCAGCGTTGGGGATGGCTATGGCTACACCTTC.

The chain joins TRBV25-1 to TRBJ2-5; maybe TRBD2 (6 bases). This CDR3 comprises 14 residues. The germline V gene has CDR1 MGHDK and CDR2 SYGVNS. Trimming removed 6 bases at V and 4 bases at J, with 15 bases between. The CDR3 DNA is TGTGCCAGCAGCCTCGGTGAAGCGGGAGAGACCCAGTACTTC. Translating gives CASSLGEAGETQYF.

The chain joins TRBV15 to TRBJ2-7; TRBD1 aligns across 7 bases. The germline V gene has CDR1 LNHNV and CDR2 YYDKDF (reference sequence). V shed 3 bases and J 7 bases; nucleotides not matched to a gene: 9. The CDR3 is made up of 14 amino acids. The CDR3 region has the DNA TGTGCCACCAGCAGGCTGACAGGGACGGGGGAGCAGTACTTC. It translates to CATSRLTGTGEQYF.

This chain links TRBV15 with TRBJ2-1, with D uncertain. The length of the CDR3 is 14 residues. Deletions cut 0 bases from V and 4 bases from J, with 7 bases between. Germline CDR1 and CDR2: LNHNV and YYDKDF (reference sequence). CDR3 bases: TGTGCCACCAGCAGAGAAATTAGGTACAATGAGCAGTTCTTC. It translates to CATSREIRYNEQFF. Complete variable domain (other parts from reference TRBV15 and TRBJ2-1): DAMVIQNPRYQVTQFGKPVTLSCSQTLNHNVMYWYQQKSSQAPKLLFHYYDKDFNNEADTPDNFQSRRPNTSFCFLDIRSPGLGDTAMYLCATSREIRYNEQFFGPGTRLTVL.

The J gene is TRBJ2-2, the V gene TRBV18; D is possibly TRBD2 (6 bases). Trimming took off 3 bases at V and 3 bases at J, with 14 bases between the two ends. This CDR3 has 16 amino acids. In germline, CDR1 is KGHSH, CDR2 LQKENI. This CDR3 is CASSPFGGRDTGELFF. The CDR3 DNA is TGTGCCAGCTCACCGTTCGGGGGTAGGGACACCGGGGAGCTGTTTTTT. The whole variable domain, remainder taken from reference TRBV18 and TRBJ2-2, is NAGVMQNPRHLVRRRGQEARLRCSPMKGHSHVYWYRQLPEEGLKFMVYLQKENIIDESGMPKERFSAEFPKEGPSILRIQQVVRGDSAAYFCASSPFGGRDTGELFFGEGSRLTVL.

The V and J genes are TRBV10-1 and TRBJ2-3; D ambiguous. V was pared by 3 bases and J by 5 bases, with 9 bases between. The germline gives CDR1 WNHNN, CDR2 SYGVQD (reference sequence). This CDR3 has 13 amino acids. The CDR3: CASSERIGDTQYF. The CDR3 coding sequence is TGCGCCAGCAGTGAACGGATTGGAGATACGCAGTATTTT.

This chain connects TRBV28 to TRBJ2-2, with a possible D match to TRBD1 (6 bases). With 11 bases removed from V and 5 bases from J, the gap between germline ends came to 18 bases. Germline CDR1 and CDR2: MDHEN and SYDVKM. The CDR3 extends over 14 amino acids. This chain's CDR3 is CASRGYEVTGELFF. In DNA form, the CDR3 reads TGTGCCTCCAGGGGCTACGAGGTGACCGGGGAGCTGTTTTTT.

The V gene is TRBV5-1, the J gene TRBJ2-2; TRBD1 aligns across 10 bases. The V gene's germline CDR1 is SGHRS and CDR2 YFSETQ. The trim removed 0 bases at V and 3 bases at J, leaving 2 bases unmatched. The CDR3 loop spans 16 amino acids. For the CDR3, the DNA is TGCGCCAGCAGCTTGGACGGACAGGGGGACACCGGGGAGCTGTTTTTT. Protein sequence: CASSLDGQGDTGELFF.

The chain joins TRBV2 to TRBJ1-5, with 7 bases lining up with TRBD1. CDR3 size: 14 residues. J gave up 4 bases and V 6 bases, and 6 bases lay outside the gene matches. The V gene's germline CDR1 is SNHLY and CDR2 FYNNEI. CDR3 coding DNA: TGTGCCAGCAGCCCGGGACAGAAGAATCAGCCCCAGCATTTT. The encoded protein is CASSPGQKNQPQHF.

The chain couples TRBV11-3 to TRBJ1-2; D is unclear. Germline lookup yields CDR1 SGHNT and CDR2 YENEEA. The CDR3 covers 20 residues. V gave up 0 bases and J gave up 8 bases, with 31 bases separating them. The CDR3 region is CASSLDQPANGWNASVGYTF. As DNA, the CDR3 is TGTGCCAGCAGCTTAGATCAACCAGCGAACGGCTGGAACGCCTCGGTGGGCTACACCTTC.

V usage is TRBV5-1 and J usage is TRBJ2-1; 11 nucleotides agree with TRBD2. Germline values: CDR1 SGHRS, CDR2 YFSETQ. The CDR3 loop spans 16 amino acids. After removal of 0 bases from V and 3 bases from J, the junction contained 2 bases not matched to a gene. CDR3 loop: CASSLETSGNYNEQFF. The DNA for the CDR3 is TGCGCCAGCAGCTTGGAGACTAGCGGGAACTACAATGAGCAGTTCTTC.

The V gene is TRBV9, the J gene TRBJ2-2; tentative D call: TRBD2 (5 bases). This CDR3 spans 16 amino acids. CDR1 and CDR2 from the germline V gene are SGDLS and YYNGEE. Trimming shortened V by 0 bases and J by 0 bases, and 9 bases separated the two germline ends. CDR3 loop: CASSVGMTTNTGELFF. The CDR3 nucleotides are TGTGCCAGCAGCGTAGGAATGACTACGAACACCGGGGAGCTGTTTTTT.

The chain has TRBV11-2 and TRBJ1-1, with D tentatively TRBD1 (5 bases). The length of the CDR3 is 12 residues. CDR1 and CDR2 from the germline V gene are SGHAT and FQNNGV. Trimming took off 2 bases at V and 11 bases at J, with 12 bases between the two ends. CDR3 in amino acids: CASSLIRGWAFF. The CDR3 bases are TGTGCCAGCAGCTTAATTCGGGGGTGGGCTTTCTTT. The full variable domain, completed using reference TRBV11-2 and TRBJ1-1, is EAGVAQSPRYKIIEKRQSVAFWCNPISGHATLYWYQQILGQGPKLLIQFQNNGVVDDSQLPKDRFSAERLKGVDSTLKIQPAKLEDSAVYLCASSLIRGWAFFGQGTRLTVV.

This clone was seen a few times. The gene calls are TRBV27 and TRBJ1-1; no reliable D call. CDR1 is MNHEY, CDR2 SMNVEV, per germline (reference sequence). V lost 6 bases and J 1 base, leaving 9 bases between the germline ends. The CDR3 is made up of 13 amino acids. In nucleotides, the CDR3 is TGTGCCAGCAGACTCAGACCGAACACTGAAGCTTTCTTT. Its translation: CASRLRPNTEAFF.